Presented here are 25 T cell receptor beta chains from one specimen sequenced in a study of T cell changes during pregnancy in multiple sclerosis. Clones were sequenced by immunoSEQ multiplex PCR, and TCRdb holds only the in-frame ones, with some missing. The sample has about 57,000 clones, 80% to 95% seen once. Material: peripheral blood, obtained after pregnancy. The receptor source for this set is a female donor in good health, enrolled as a control in a pregnancy study.

This sequence joins TRBV25-1 and TRBJ2-7; 10 positions match TRBD2. CDR1 MGHDK and CDR2 SYGVNS come from the germline V gene. The V segment lost 6 bases and the J segment 4 bases; nucleotides outside the gene matches: 6. The CDR3 totals 14 residues. CDR3 nucleotides: TGTGCCAGCAGCCCTCGACTAGCGGGTTACGAGCAGTACTTC. Translation: CASSPRLAGYEQYF.

The V call is TRBV16, the J call TRBJ2-5, with 7 positions matching TRBD2. The CDR3 covers 18 residues. V lost 3 bases, J lost 2 bases, and 15 bases stayed unmatched. Germline-derived CDR1 and CDR2 are KGHSY and FQNENV. CDR3 coding DNA: TGTGCCAGCAGCCATCCTCCCACGCTAGCGGAGACGCAAGAGACCCAGTACTTC. Translation: CASSHPPTLAETQETQYF.

V is TRBV5-1 and J is TRBJ1-4; no definite D call. The CDR3 runs to 14 residues. Trimming pared 3 bases from V and 6 bases from J, leaving 12 bases between. The germline V gene has CDR1 SGHRS and CDR2 YFSETQ. The CDR3 region is CASSSKTKDEKLFF. CDR3 nucleotides: TGCGCCAGCAGCTCCAAAACTAAGGATGAAAAACTGTTTTTT.

This clone was seen a single time. The V call is TRBV27, the J call TRBJ2-5; a possible D gene is TRBD2 (6 bases). This CDR3 has 14 amino acids. Germline loops: CDR1 MNHEY, CDR2 SMNVEV (reference sequence). V lost 4 bases to trimming and J lost 3 bases, with 12 bases between them. Written as DNA, the CDR3 is TGTGCCAGCAGTTCCATTAGGAGGGAAGAGACCCAGTACTTC. Protein: CASSSIRREETQYF.

Turning to this clone: At one end the junction does not follow the germline gene, possibly because of a read error. This chain connects TRBV7-7 to TRBJ2-5; 7 bases line up with TRBD1. The CDR3 is 14 amino acids. CDR1 is SSHAT and CDR2 is FNYEAQ in the germline V gene (reference sequence). CDR3 DNA: TGTGCTAGCAGCCTATCGGGACAGCAAGAGACCCAGTACTTC. This gives the protein CASSLSGQQETQYF.

V gene TRBV4-2 combines with J gene TRBJ1-5; 8 positions agree with TRBD1. J was trimmed by 6 bases and V by 1 base; bases with no gene match: 11. Germline V gene data show CDR1 as LGHNA and CDR2 as YNFKEQ. The CDR3 totals 17 residues. CDR3 loop: CASSQGAWQGAGQPQHF. For the CDR3, the DNA is TGTGCCAGCAGCCAAGGGGCATGGCAGGGGGCAGGTCAGCCCCAGCATTTT.

The chain uses TRBV7-2 and TRBJ1-2, with no clear D. Per germline, CDR1 SGHTA and CDR2 FQGNSA. Trimming left V 3 bases short and J 2 bases short, with 10 bases between. This CDR3 contains 14 residues. CDR3 nucleotide sequence: TGTGCCAGCAGCTTGAACACAGTAAACTATGGCTACACCTTC. Its translation: CASSLNTVNYGYTF.

This clone appeared once. The genes are TRBV6-4 and TRBJ2-3, with 10 bases aligning to TRBD2. J lost 4 bases, V lost 2 bases, and 6 bases had no gene match. The germline V gene encodes CDR1 MRHNA and CDR2 SNTAGT. The length of the CDR3 is 16 residues. The CDR3 nucleotides read TGTGCCAGCAGTGACCGCGGGACTAGCGAGCCAGATACGCAGTATTTT. It codes for CASSDRGTSEPDTQYF.

The chain uses TRBV5-1 and TRBJ2-7, with a tentative D call TRBD2 (7 bases). CDR1 and CDR2 from the germline V gene are SGHRS and YFSETQ. V gave up 3 bases and J gave up 7 bases, with 17 bases separating them. The CDR3 spans 14 residues. CDR3 nucleotides: TGCGCCAGCAGCTGGGGGGGCCCCGCGGGGGAGCAGTACTTC. Amino acids: CASSWGGPAGEQYF.

This clone has only one observation. The chain couples TRBV6-5 to TRBJ1-2; D is perhaps TRBD1 (5 bases). The CDR3 is made up of 13 amino acids. Trimming removed 6 bases at V and 8 bases at J, with 16 bases between. Germline CDR1 MNHEY, CDR2 SVGAGI. The CDR3 DNA is TGTGCCAGCAGCGACCAGGACATCGGGGGCTACACCTTC. This sequence encodes CASSDQDIGGYTF.

This clone was seen more than once but under ten times. J is TRBJ2-3 and V is TRBV2, with D possibly being TRBD1 (6 bases). Germline CDR1 and CDR2: SNHLY and FYNNEI. The CDR3 consists of 15 residues. Trimming removed 6 bases from V and 5 bases from J, with 18 bases in between. CDR3 residues: CASRGKTGAQDTQYF. The CDR3 DNA follows: TGTGCCAGCAGGGGAAAGACAGGAGCGCAAGATACGCAGTATTTT.

The chain uses TRBV27 and TRBJ2-7; 7 nucleotides line up with TRBD2. The CDR3 is made up of 14 amino acids. Germline assignment: CDR1 MNHEY and CDR2 SMNVEV (reference sequence). Losses at the gene ends were 5 bases for V and 2 bases for J; bases not matched to a gene: 6. The CDR3 loop reads CASSPKAGAYEQYF. CDR3 nucleotide sequence: TGTGCCAGCAGTCCTAAGGCGGGAGCCTACGAGCAGTACTTC.

The chain carries TRBV4-3 and TRBJ1-6; TRBD1 matches at 9 bases. Germline CDR1 reads LGHNA; CDR2 reads YSLEER. V lost 4 bases, J lost 4 bases, and 2 bases stayed unmatched. There are 15 residues in the CDR3. This CDR3 reads CASSPTGGYNSPLHF. The CDR3 DNA reads as TGCGCCAGCAGCCCGACAGGGGGTTATAATTCACCCCTCCACTTT.

The chain joins TRBV9 to TRBJ2-1, with D possibly being TRBD1 (6 bases). The CDR3 sequence is 17 residues long. Trimming shortened V by 3 bases and J by 4 bases, and 20 bases separated the two germline ends. Germline-derived CDR1 and CDR2 are SGDLS and YYNGEE. The CDR3 coding sequence is TGTGCCAGCAGCGATAACAGGGAGAGGACTTCTTACAATGAGCAGTTCTTC. Its protein is CASSDNRERTSYNEQFF.

The chain's CDR3 is CASSVEPLQDEQFF. In nucleotides, the CDR3 is TGTGCCAGCAGCGTAGAGCCCCTCCAGGATGAGCAGTTCTTC. The chain carries TRBV9 and TRBJ2-1; unclear D gene. Trimming took 0 bases from V and 8 from J, leaving 12 bases between them. The length of the CDR3 is 14 residues. CDR1 is SGDLS, CDR2 YYNGEE, per germline. Full variable domain (outside the CDR3, taken from reference TRBV9 and TRBJ2-1): DSGVTQTPKHLITATGQRVTLRCSPRSGDLSVYWYQQSLDQGLQFLIQYYNGEERAKGNILERFSAQQFPDLHSELNLSSLELGDSALYFCASSVEPLQDEQFFGPGTRLTVL.

The chain recombines TRBV19 with TRBJ2-4; TRBD1 matches at 10 bases. Per the germline V gene, CDR1 is LNHDA and CDR2 is SQIVND (reference sequence). J lost 7 bases, V lost 10 bases, and 7 bases had no gene match. The CDR3 sequence is 13 residues long. The CDR3 DNA sequence: TGTGCCACCCAGACAGGGGGCCGGAACATTCAGTACTTC. Translated: CATQTGGRNIQYF. Full variable domain (outside the CDR3, taken from reference TRBV19 and TRBJ2-4): DGGITQSPKYLFRKEGQNVTLSCEQNLNHDAMYWYRQDPGQGLRLIYYSQIVNDFQKGDIAEGYSVSREKKESFPLTVTSAQKNPTAFYLCATQTGGRNIQYFGAGTRLSVL.

The rearrangement joins TRBV6-5 to TRBJ2-7; 9 bases match TRBD1. The CDR3 is 15 amino acids. The germline V gene has CDR1 MNHEY and CDR2 SVGAGI. V trimming: 4 bases; J trimming: 2 bases; junction bases outside the gene matches: 6. CDR3 in amino acids: CASSSGTGFPYEQYF. The CDR3 DNA is TGTGCCAGCAGTTCCGGGACAGGGTTTCCCTACGAGCAGTACTTC.

This clone was seen a few times. V is TRBV13 and J is TRBJ1-1, with 8 positions matching TRBD1. V lost 5 bases and J lost 0; bases outside the gene matches: 8. Germline V gene lookup returns CDR1 PRHDT and CDR2 FYEKMQ (reference sequence). CDR3 length: 16 residues. The CDR3 spells CASSAPDRVLNTEAFF. The CDR3 bases are TGTGCCAGCAGCGCCCCGGACAGGGTTCTGAACACTGAAGCTTTCTTT.

The V gene is TRBV15, the J gene TRBJ1-3; no clear D gene. This CDR3 spans 12 amino acids. Trimming cost V 0 bases and J 8 bases, with 5 bases left between them. Per the germline V gene, CDR1 is LNHNV and CDR2 is YYDKDF (reference sequence). CDR3 in amino acids: CATSRDPDTIYF. CDR3 DNA sequence: TGTGCCACCAGCAGAGATCCCGACACCATATATTTT.

The CDR3 loop reads CASSLSTTYNSPLHF. CDR3 DNA: TGTGCCAGCAGTTTGAGTACTACCTATAATTCACCCCTCCACTTT. The V gene is TRBV27, the J gene TRBJ1-6; D remains unclear. Trimming cost V 3 bases and J 2 bases, with 8 bases left between them. Germline V lookup: CDR1 MNHEY, CDR2 SMNVEV (reference sequence). The CDR3 consists of 15 residues.

The V and J genes are TRBV6-1 and TRBJ2-1; D may be TRBD2 (6 bases). The CDR3 is made up of 17 amino acids. Germline V gives CDR1 MNHNS, CDR2 SASEGT. Trimming cost V 2 bases and J 3 bases, with 17 bases left between them. CDR3 loop: CASSEFGGAFIYNEQFF. In DNA form, the CDR3 reads TGTGCCAGCAGTGAATTTGGCGGGGCTTTTATCTACAATGAGCAGTTCTTC.

The gene calls are TRBV6-5 and TRBJ1-1; D is unresolved. The V gene lost 6 bases and the J gene lost 4 bases, with 15 bases spanning the gap. Germline CDR1 and CDR2: MNHEY and SVGAGI. This CDR3 is 14 amino acids long. For the CDR3, the DNA is TGTGCCAGCAGCTCGACCGGCGGAGGCACTGAAGCTTTCTTT. It specifies CASSSTGGGTEAFF.

The chain carries TRBV18 and TRBJ1-1; a weak D match, TRBD1 (5 bases). The CDR3 totals 14 residues. The germline CDR1 and CDR2 sequences are KGHSH and LQKENI. Trimming took off 3 bases at V and 3 bases at J, with 11 bases between the two ends. CDR3 region: CASSPTQGYTEAFF. The CDR3 DNA reads TGTGCCAGCTCACCGACTCAGGGATACACTGAAGCTTTCTTT.

V is TRBV12-2 and J is TRBJ2-1; whether TRBD1, the table's D call, matches the DNA was not checked. TRBV12-2 is noted as a pseudogene. The length of the CDR3 is 16 residues. CDR3 sequence: CASRSDDRGLSNEQFF. The CDR3 nucleotides are TGTGCAAGTCGCTCGGACGACAGGGGGCTGTCCAATGAGCAGTTCTTC.

This clone is a singleton in its sample. This chain joins TRBV5-8 and TRBJ1-2; TRBD1 matches at 10 bases. This CDR3 is built from 15 residues. CDR1 and CDR2 from the germline V gene are SGHTS and YDEGEE. The ends lost 4 bases at V and 4 bases at J; junction bases unmatched: 7. The DNA of the CDR3 is TGTGCCAGCAGCCCCGCCGGGACAGGGGTCTATGGCTACACCTTC. Amino acids: CASSPAGTGVYGYTF.